The clone carrying this T cell receptor beta chain was recorded a few times. The record originates from a study of blood T cell repertoires in COVID-19. Study-level background: Material from acute and convalescent COVID-19 was sourced from the United States, Italy and Spain. Sources were T cells, B-cell-depleted T cells, or PBMCs; the material itself was cDNA or gDNA.

Patients in Seattle were enrolled during active infection, then followed longitudinally. Original analysis: Counts of nucleated cells, estimated from reference gene primer amplification, were obtained. Produced via immunoSEQ multiplex PCR; TCRdb's table is partial and in-frame only. The V and J calls and clone size are taken from that table; D and trimming were inferred from the DNA. Of over 250,000 clones in the sample, 91% are singletons; the top ten hold 2.6%. There are 16 residues in the CDR3. Germline-derived CDR1 and CDR2 are LGHNA and YSLEER. Trimming left V 4 bases short and J 4 bases short, with 19 bases between.

The sequence came from a person aged 18-35 years with COVID-19, enrolled during active disease. The material sequenced was peripheral blood. The gene calls are TRBV4-3 and TRBJ1-1, with D possibly being TRBD1 (6 bases). DNA of the CDR3: TGCGCCAGCAGCCCGTCGTGGGGGGGGCTGGCCACTGAAGCTTTCTTT. Amino acid sequence: CASSPSWGGLATEAFF.